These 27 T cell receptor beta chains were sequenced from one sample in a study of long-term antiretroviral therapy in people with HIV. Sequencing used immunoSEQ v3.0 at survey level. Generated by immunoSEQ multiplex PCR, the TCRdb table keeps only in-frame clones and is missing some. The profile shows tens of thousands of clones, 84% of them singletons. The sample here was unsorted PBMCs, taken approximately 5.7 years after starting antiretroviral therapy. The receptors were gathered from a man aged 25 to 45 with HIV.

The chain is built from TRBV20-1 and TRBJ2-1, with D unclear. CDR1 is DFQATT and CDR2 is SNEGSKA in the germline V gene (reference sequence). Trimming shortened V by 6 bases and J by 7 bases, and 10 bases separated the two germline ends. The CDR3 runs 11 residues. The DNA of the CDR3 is TGCAGTGCGCCGATAAGGAATGAGCAGTTCTTC. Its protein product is CSAPIRNEQFF.

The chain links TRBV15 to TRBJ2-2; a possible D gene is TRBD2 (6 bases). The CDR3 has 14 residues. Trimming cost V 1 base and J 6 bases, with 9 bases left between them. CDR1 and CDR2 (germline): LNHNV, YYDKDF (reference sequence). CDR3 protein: CATSRAGDAGELFF. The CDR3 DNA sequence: TGTGCCACCAGCAGAGCGGGGGACGCCGGGGAGCTGTTTTTT.

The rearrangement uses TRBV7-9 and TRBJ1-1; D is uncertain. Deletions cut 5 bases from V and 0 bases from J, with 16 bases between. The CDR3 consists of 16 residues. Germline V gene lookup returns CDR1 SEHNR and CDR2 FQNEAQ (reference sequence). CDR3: CASSPTTTAVNTEAFF. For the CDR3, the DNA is TGTGCCAGCAGCCCGACTACGACGGCTGTGAACACTGAAGCTTTCTTT.

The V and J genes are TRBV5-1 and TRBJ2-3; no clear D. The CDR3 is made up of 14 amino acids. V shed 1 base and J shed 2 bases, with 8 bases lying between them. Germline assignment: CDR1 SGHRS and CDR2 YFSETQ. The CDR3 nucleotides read TGCGCCAGCAGCTTGCAAGTCTCCACAGATACGCAGTATTTT. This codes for CASSLQVSTDTQYF.

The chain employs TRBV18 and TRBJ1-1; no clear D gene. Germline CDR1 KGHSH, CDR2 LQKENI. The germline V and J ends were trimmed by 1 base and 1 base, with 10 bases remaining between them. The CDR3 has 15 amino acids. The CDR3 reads CASSPRSGENTEAFF. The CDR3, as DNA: TGTGCCAGCTCACCACGTTCCGGCGAGAACACTGAAGCTTTCTTT. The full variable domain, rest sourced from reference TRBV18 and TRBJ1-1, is NAGVMQNPRHLVRRRGQEARLRCSPMKGHSHVYWYRQLPEEGLKFMVYLQKENIIDESGMPKERFSAEFPKEGPSILRIQQVVRGDSAAYFCASSPRSGENTEAFFGQGTRLTVV.

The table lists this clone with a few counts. Here the CDR3 reads CASSEGGPYYEQYF. CDR3 coding DNA: TGTGCCAGTTCCGAGGGGGGGCCTTACTACGAGCAGTACTTC. The chain has TRBV19 and TRBJ2-7, with D possibly matching TRBD2 (7 bases). V was pared by 8 bases and J by 3 bases, with 17 bases between. This CDR3 is 14 amino acids long. Germline V gives CDR1 LNHDA, CDR2 SQIVND (reference sequence).

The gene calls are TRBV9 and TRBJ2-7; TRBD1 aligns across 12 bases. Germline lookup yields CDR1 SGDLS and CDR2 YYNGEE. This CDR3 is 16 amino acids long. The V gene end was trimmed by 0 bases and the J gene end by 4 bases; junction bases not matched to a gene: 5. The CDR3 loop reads CASSVDGDRGRYEQYF. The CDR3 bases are TGTGCCAGCAGCGTAGACGGGGACAGGGGGCGATACGAGCAGTACTTC.

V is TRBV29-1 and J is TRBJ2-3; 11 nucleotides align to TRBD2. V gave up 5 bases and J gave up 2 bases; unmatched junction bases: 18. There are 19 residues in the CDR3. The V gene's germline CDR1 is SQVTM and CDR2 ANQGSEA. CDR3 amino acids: CSVSPRLAGSLLTTDTQYF. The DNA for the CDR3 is TGCAGCGTTTCCCCCCGACTAGCGGGGTCCCTTCTAACCACAGATACGCAGTATTTT.

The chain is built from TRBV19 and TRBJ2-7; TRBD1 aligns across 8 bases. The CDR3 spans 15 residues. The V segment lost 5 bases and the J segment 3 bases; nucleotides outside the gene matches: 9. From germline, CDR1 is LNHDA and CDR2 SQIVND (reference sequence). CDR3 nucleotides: TGTGCCAGTAGTGCTACCGGGACAGGCAGCTACGAGCAGTACTTC. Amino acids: CASSATGTGSYEQYF.

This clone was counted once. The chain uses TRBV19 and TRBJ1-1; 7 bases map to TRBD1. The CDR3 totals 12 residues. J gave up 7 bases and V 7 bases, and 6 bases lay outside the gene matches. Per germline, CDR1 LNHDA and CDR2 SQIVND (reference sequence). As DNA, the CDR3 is TGTGCCAGTACGACAGGGTGGCTTGAAGCTTTCTTT. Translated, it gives CASTTGWLEAFF. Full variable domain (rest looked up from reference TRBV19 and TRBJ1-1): DGGITQSPKYLFRKEGQNVTLSCEQNLNHDAMYWYRQDPGQGLRLIYYSQIVNDFQKGDIAEGYSVSREKKESFPLTVTSAQKNPTAFYLCASTTGWLEAFFGQGTRLTVV.

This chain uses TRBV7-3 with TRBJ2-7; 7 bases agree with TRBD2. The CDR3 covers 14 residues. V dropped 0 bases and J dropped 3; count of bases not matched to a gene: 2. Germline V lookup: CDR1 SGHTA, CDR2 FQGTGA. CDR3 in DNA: TGTGCCAGCAGCTTAACCCGCGGGAGCTACGAGCAGTACTTC. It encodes CASSLTRGSYEQYF. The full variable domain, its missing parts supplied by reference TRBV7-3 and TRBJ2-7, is GAGVSQTPSNKVTEKGKYVELRCDPISGHTALYWYRQSLGQGPEFLIYFQGTGAADDSGLPNDRFFAVRPEGSVSTLKIQRTERGDSAVYLCASSLTRGSYEQYFGPGTRLTVT.

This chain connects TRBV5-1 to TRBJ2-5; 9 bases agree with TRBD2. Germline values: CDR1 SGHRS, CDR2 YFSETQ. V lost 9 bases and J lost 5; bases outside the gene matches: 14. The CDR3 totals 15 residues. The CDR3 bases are TGCGCCACGGACGGAGAGCGGGAGGTCGGCGAGACCCAGTACTTC. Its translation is CATDGEREVGETQYF.

The CDR3: CASSLSSQPGTAYTF. As DNA, the CDR3 is TGTGCCAGCAGCTTATCGTCCCAACCCGGGACAGCCTACACCTTC. The rearrangement joins TRBV11-2 to TRBJ1-2, with 7 positions matching TRBD1. Losses at the gene ends were 2 bases for V and 10 bases for J; bases not matched to a gene: 13. In germline, CDR1 is SGHAT, CDR2 FQNNGV. The CDR3 consists of 15 residues.

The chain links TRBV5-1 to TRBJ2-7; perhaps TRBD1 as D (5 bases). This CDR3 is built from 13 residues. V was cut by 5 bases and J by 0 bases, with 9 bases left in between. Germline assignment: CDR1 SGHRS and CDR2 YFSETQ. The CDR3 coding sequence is TGCGCCAGCAGTAATACAGGCTCCTACGAGCAGTACTTC. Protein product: CASSNTGSYEQYF.

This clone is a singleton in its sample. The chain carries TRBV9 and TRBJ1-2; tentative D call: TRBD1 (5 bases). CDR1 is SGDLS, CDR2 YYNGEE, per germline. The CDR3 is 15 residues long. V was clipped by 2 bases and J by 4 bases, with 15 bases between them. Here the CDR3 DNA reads TGTGCCAGCAGCGTGGGCAGGGAGGAAACCTATGGCTACACCTTC. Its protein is CASSVGREETYGYTF.

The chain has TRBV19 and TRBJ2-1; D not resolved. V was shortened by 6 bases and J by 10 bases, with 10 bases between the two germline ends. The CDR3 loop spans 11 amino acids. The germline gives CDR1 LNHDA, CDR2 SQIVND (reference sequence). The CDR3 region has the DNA TGTGCCAGTAGCCATTCATGGGAGCAGTTCTTC. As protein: CASSHSWEQFF. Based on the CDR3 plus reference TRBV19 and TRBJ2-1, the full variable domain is DGGITQSPKYLFRKEGQNVTLSCEQNLNHDAMYWYRQDPGQGLRLIYYSQIVNDFQKGDIAEGYSVSREKKESFPLTVTSAQKNPTAFYLCASSHSWEQFFGPGTRLTVL.

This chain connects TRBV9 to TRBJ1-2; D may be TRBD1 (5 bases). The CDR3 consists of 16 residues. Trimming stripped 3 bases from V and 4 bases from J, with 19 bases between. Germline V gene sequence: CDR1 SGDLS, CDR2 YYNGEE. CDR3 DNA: TGTGCCAGCAGCGCGTCGCCGGCTGGTGACAGCTATGGCTACACCTTC. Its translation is CASSASPAGDSYGYTF.

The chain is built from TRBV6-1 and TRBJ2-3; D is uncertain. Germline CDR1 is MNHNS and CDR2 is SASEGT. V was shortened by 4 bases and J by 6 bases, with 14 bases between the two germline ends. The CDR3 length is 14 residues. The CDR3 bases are TGTGCCAGCAGTGTTCCCTCGGTAACGGATACGCAGTATTTT. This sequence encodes CASSVPSVTDTQYF.

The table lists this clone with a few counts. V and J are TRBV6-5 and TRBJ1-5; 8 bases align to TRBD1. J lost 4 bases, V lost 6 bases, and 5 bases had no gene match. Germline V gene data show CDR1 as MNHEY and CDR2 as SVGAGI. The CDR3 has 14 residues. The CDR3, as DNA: TGTGCCAGCAGCCTACGGACAGGGAATCAGCCCCAGCATTTT. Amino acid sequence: CASSLRTGNQPQHF.

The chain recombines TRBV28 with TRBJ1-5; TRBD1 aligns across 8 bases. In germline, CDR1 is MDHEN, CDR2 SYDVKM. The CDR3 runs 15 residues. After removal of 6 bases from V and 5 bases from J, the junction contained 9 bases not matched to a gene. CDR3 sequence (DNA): TGTGCCAGCAGCGAGGCAGGGGGCCGGGATCAGCCCCAGCATTTT. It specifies CASSEAGGRDQPQHF.

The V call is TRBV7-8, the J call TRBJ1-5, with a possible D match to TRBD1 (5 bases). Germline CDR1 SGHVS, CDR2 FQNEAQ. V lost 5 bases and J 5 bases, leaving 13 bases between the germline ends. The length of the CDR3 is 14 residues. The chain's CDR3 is CASSLQGQHQPQHF. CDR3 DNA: TGTGCCAGCAGCCTCCAGGGCCAACATCAGCCCCAGCATTTT.

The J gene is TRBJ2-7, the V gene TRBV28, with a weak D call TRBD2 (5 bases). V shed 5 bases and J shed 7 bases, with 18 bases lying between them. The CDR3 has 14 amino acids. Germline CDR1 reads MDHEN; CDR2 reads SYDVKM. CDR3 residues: CASSLKQPREEQYF. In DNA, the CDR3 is TGTGCCAGCAGTCTAAAGCAGCCGAGGGAAGAGCAGTACTTC.

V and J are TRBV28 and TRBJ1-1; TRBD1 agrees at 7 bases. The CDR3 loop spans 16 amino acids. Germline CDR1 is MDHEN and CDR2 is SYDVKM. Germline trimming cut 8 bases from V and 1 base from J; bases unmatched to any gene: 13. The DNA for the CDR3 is TGTGCCAGCGTCCCCCTGGGGGCAGGGGGGAACACTGAAGCTTTCTTT. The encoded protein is CASVPLGAGGNTEAFF.

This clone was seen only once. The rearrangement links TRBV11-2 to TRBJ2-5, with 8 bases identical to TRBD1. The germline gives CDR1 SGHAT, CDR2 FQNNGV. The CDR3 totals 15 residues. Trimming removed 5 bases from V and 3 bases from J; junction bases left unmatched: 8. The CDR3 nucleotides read TGTGCCAGCAGCCAAGCGGCAGGGGGCAAAGAGACCCAGTACTTC. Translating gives CASSQAAGGKETQYF.

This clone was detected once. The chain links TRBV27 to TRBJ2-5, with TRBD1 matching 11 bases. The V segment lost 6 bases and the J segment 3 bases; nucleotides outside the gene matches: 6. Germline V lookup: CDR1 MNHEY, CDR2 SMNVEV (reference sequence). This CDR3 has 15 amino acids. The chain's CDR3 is CASSNLGQGEETQYF. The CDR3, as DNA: TGTGCCAGCAGCAATTTGGGACAGGGGGAAGAGACCCAGTACTTC.

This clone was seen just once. The DNA for the CDR3 is TGTGCCAGCAGCCCAAACGGGGGGTTAGAGACCCAGTACTTC. Translating it yields CASSPNGGLETQYF. The rearrangement uses TRBV7-3 and TRBJ2-5; TRBD2 aligns across 7 bases. Germline V gives CDR1 SGHTA, CDR2 FQGTGA. The CDR3 consists of 14 residues. Unmatched junction bases numbered 7, after V lost 5 bases and J lost 4 bases.

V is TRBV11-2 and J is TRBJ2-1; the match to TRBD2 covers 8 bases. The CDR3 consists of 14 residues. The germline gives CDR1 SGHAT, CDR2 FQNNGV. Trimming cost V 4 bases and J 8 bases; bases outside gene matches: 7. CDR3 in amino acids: CASSSRSGSYEQFF. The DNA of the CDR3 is TGTGCCAGCAGCTCACGGAGCGGGAGCTATGAGCAGTTCTTC.